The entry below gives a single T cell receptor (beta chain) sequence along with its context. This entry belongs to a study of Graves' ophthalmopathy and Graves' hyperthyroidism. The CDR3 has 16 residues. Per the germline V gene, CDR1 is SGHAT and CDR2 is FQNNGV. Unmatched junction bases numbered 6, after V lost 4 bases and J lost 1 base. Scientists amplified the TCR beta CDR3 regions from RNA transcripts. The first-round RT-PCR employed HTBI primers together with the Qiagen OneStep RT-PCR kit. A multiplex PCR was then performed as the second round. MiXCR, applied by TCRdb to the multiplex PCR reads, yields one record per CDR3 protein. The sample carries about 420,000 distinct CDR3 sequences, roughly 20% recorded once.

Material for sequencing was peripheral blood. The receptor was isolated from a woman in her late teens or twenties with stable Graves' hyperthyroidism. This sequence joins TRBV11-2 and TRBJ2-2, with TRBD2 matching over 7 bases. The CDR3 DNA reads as TGTGCCAGCAGCTCACTGCGGGGGAAGAACACCGGGGAGCTGTTTTTT. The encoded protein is CASSSLRGKNTGELFF.